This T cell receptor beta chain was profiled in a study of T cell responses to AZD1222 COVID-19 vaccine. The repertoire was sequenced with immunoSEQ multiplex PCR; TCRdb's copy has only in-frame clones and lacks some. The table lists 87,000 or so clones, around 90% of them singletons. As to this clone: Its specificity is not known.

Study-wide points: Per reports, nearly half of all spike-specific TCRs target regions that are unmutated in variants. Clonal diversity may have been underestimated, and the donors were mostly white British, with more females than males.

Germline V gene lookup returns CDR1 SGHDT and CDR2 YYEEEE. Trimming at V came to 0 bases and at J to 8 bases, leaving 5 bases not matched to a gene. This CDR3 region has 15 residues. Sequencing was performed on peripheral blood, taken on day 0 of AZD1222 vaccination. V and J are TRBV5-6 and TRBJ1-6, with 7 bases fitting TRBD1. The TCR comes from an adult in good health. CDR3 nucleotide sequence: TGTGCCAGCAGCTTGGGACAGGGTTATTATTCACCCCTCCACTTT. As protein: CASSLGQGYYSPLHF. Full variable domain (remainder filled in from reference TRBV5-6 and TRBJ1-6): DAGVTQSPTHLIKTRGQQVTLRCSPKSGHDTVSWYQQALGQGPQFIFQYYEEEERQRGNFPDRFSGHQFPNYSSELNVNALLLGDSALYLCASSLGQGYYSPLHFGNGTRLTVT.